A selection of T cell receptor beta chains follows, all from one sample in a study of technical replicates of blood from a few donors. This table comes from immunoSEQ multiplex PCR, and its TCRdb copy is limited to in-frame clones, with some not included. Altogether fewer than 95,000 clones are present, more than 85% being singletons, with the ten largest covering 0.2% to 0.25%. Sample: T cells isolated from PBMCs. The receptors come from a human donor in good health. Both conserved end residues are part of each CDR3. A D gene is named only where the DNA matches it firmly. Clone size is not always given. Where it is, it says once, few, many or a class for expanded clones.

J gene | D gene | clone size | V gene | CDR3 protein | CDR3 DNA
TRBJ1-1 | . | . | TRBV6-4 | CASSDSGRFTEAFF | TGTGCCAGCAGTGACTCCGGGAGGTTCACTGAAGCTTTCTTT
TRBJ1-5 | TRBD1 | . | TRBV6-4 | CASSPGQGWPQHF | TGTGCCAGCAGTCCTGGACAGGGCTGGCCCCAGCATTTT
TRBJ2-5 | TRBD2 | . | TRBV10-1 | CASSGPRSGGNQETQYF | TGCGCCAGCAGTGGCCCGCGTAGCGGGGGCAACCAAGAGACCCAGTACTTC
TRBJ1-1 | TRBD1 | . | TRBV28 | CASSLMDRDRVQLGAFF | TGTGCCAGCAGTTTAATGGACCGGGACAGGGTACAATTGGGGGCTTTCTTT
TRBJ2-7 | . | . | TRBV11-3 | CASSTGRRSEQYF | TGTGCCAGCTCCACAGGGCGCAGGTCCGAGCAGTACTTC
TRBJ2-7 | . | . | TRBV2 | CASNIIPRQVAEQYF | TGTGCCAGCAATATAATCCCGCGACAGGTGGCCGAGCAGTACTTC
TRBJ2-5 | TRBD2 | . | TRBV19 | CASRLTGGPRETQYF | TGTGCCAGTAGACTGACGGGGGGGCCCAGGGAGACCCAGTACTTC
TRBJ1-1 | . | . | TRBV11-3 | CASSGRGGTEAFF | TGTGCCAGCAGCGGCCGTGGCGGCACTGAAGCTTTCTTT
TRBJ1-1 | TRBD1 | . | TRBV9 | CASNIPGQMNTEAFF | TGTGCCAGCAACATCCCGGGACAGATGAACACTGAAGCTTTCTTT
TRBJ1-1 | . | few | TRBV6-4 | CASSAGNTEAFF | TGTGCCAGCAGTGCAGGGAACACTGAAGCTTTCTTT
TRBJ1-4 | TRBD1 | . | TRBV30 | CAWGGQGFEKLFF | TGTGCCTGGGGGGGACAGGGCTTCGAAAAACTGTTTTTT
TRBJ2-7 | TRBD1 | few | TRBV27 | CASSPRTGLYEQYF | TGTGCCAGCAGCCCTAGGACAGGGTTGTACGAGCAGTACTTC
TRBJ2-7 | . | . | TRBV7-9 | CASSHGALARYEQYF | TGTGCCAGCAGCCATGGGGCCCTAGCGCGCTACGAGCAGTACTTC
TRBJ2-7 | . | . | TRBV6-1 | CASSEAQGVYEQYF | TGTGCCAGCAGTGAAGCCCAGGGCGTCTACGAGCAGTACTTC
TRBJ2-1 | TRBD2 | . | TRBV5-4 | CASSLPSGRAPYNEQFF | TGTGCCAGCAGCTTGCCTAGCGGGAGGGCCCCCTACAATGAGCAGTTCTTC
TRBJ2-1 | . | . | TRBV6-5 | CASSYRAGSYNEQFF | TGTGCCAGCAGTTACAGGGCGGGATCCTACAATGAGCAGTTCTTC
TRBJ1-2 | TRBD1 | . | TRBV5-4 | CASSVRTGNYGYTF | TGTGCCAGCAGCGTCCGGACAGGAAACTATGGCTACACCTTC
TRBJ1-1 | TRBD1 | . | TRBV7-9 | CASSLTGQGANTEAFF | TGTGCCAGCAGCTTAACGGGACAGGGGGCGAACACTGAAGCTTTCTTT
TRBJ2-3 | TRBD2 | . | TRBV18 | CASSPPLGGGNTDTQYF | TGTGCCAGCTCACCACCGCTCGGCGGGGGGAACACAGATACGCAGTATTTT
TRBJ1-1 | TRBD1 | . | TRBV29-1 | CSVNRGPLQAFF | TGCAGCGTCAACAGGGGACCCTTGCAAGCTTTCTTT
TRBJ2-1 | . | . | TRBV7-8 | CASSPPGWGAYNEQFF | TGTGCCAGCAGCCCCCCCGGATGGGGGGCCTACAATGAGCAGTTCTTC
TRBJ2-7 | TRBD1 | . | TRBV11-2 | CASSLVGTVYEQYF | TGTGCCAGCAGCTTAGTAGGGACAGTGTACGAGCAGTACTTC
TRBJ1-4 | . | . | TRBV6-4 | CASSGQGCGKLFF | TGTGCCAGCAGTGGGCAAGGATGCGGAAAACTGTTTTTT